One and the same sample provided the 19 T cell receptor beta chains below, sequenced in a study of chemoradiotherapy in HPV16-positive cancers. Assay used: immunoSEQ multiplex PCR; TCRdb lists only in-frame clones, some missing. The top ten clones hold under 2% of a sample with 9,500 to 12,000 clones, roughly nine tenths of them seen once. The sequencing used blood, collected from a patient who underwent chemoradiotherapy. These receptor sequences come from a human donor with HPV-associated anogenital cancer.

The chain is built from TRBV6-5 and TRBJ1-2; no firm D call. The CDR3 spans 14 residues. V lost 0 bases to trimming and J lost 2 bases, with 7 bases between them. Germline V gene sequence: CDR1 MNHEY, CDR2 SVGAGI. CDR3: CASSYSEANYGYTF. The DNA for the CDR3 is TGTGCCAGCAGTTACTCAGAGGCGAACTATGGCTACACCTTC.

This clone appeared a single time. The chain carries TRBV19 and TRBJ2-1; 9 positions match TRBD2. Per the germline V gene, CDR1 is LNHDA and CDR2 is SQIVND (reference sequence). The CDR3 covers 15 residues. V lost 7 bases, J lost 6 bases, and 10 bases stayed unmatched. The CDR3 coding sequence is TGTGCCAGTACCCCTGGGACTAGCCGTGGCAATGAGCAGTTCTTC. Protein product: CASTPGTSRGNEQFF.

The genes are TRBV9 and TRBJ2-7, with D unclear. The germline CDR1 and CDR2 sequences are SGDLS and YYNGEE. Trimming left V 2 bases short and J 2 bases short, with 11 bases between. The CDR3 extends over 14 amino acids. CDR3: CASSVWEFPYEQYF. The CDR3 DNA sequence: TGTGCCAGCAGCGTTTGGGAATTCCCCTACGAGCAGTACTTC.

CDR3 residues: CASSVASQGYEQYF. The CDR3 DNA sequence: TGTGCCAGCAGCGTAGCTTCCCAGGGGTACGAGCAGTACTTC. V usage is TRBV9 and J usage is TRBJ2-7; maybe TRBD1 (6 bases). Trimming pared 0 bases from V and 4 bases from J, leaving 11 bases between. The CDR3 is 14 residues long. The germline gives CDR1 SGDLS, CDR2 YYNGEE.

The chain employs TRBV5-5 and TRBJ2-1, with 7 bases matching TRBD2. With 2 bases clipped from V and 3 bases from J, the junction kept 2 bases outside the gene matches. Germline-derived CDR1 and CDR2 are SGHKS and YYEKEE (reference sequence). The CDR3 is 14 amino acids. The CDR3: CASSFGGDYNEQFF. The DNA of the CDR3 is TGTGCCAGCAGCTTTGGGGGGGACTACAATGAGCAGTTCTTC.

J is TRBJ1-5 and V is TRBV9; the D gene is possibly TRBD1 (5 bases). CDR1 is SGDLS and CDR2 is YYNGEE in the germline V gene. The CDR3 totals 15 residues. V was cut by 5 bases and J by 1 base, with 13 bases left in between. The CDR3 here is CASSRSGVSNQPQHF. Here the CDR3 DNA reads TGTGCCAGCAGTAGATCGGGGGTAAGCAATCAGCCCCAGCATTTT.

This clone was picked up one time. This rearrangement joins TRBV14 to TRBJ2-7; D may be TRBD1 or TRBD2 (5 bases each). CDR1 and CDR2 from the germline V gene are SGHDN and FVKESK. CDR3 size: 14 residues. V lost 4 bases and J 2 bases, leaving 12 bases between the germline ends. This CDR3 reads CASSLRGRPYEQYF. CDR3 nucleotide sequence: TGTGCCAGCAGCCTGAGGGGCAGGCCCTACGAGCAGTACTTC.

V and J are TRBV29-1 and TRBJ2-7; the D is unclear. The CDR3 has 14 amino acids. Trimming shortened V by 6 bases and J by 4 bases, and 19 bases separated the two germline ends. Germline-derived CDR1 and CDR2 are SQVTM and ANQGSEA. The CDR3 is CSVTGPRTGYEQYF. The DNA for the CDR3 is TGCAGCGTCACTGGTCCAAGGACCGGATACGAGCAGTACTTC.

The sample holds a few counts of this clone. V gene TRBV6-5 combines with J gene TRBJ1-2; D ambiguous. The CDR3 is made up of 16 amino acids. Germline V lookup: CDR1 MNHEY, CDR2 SVGAGI. V gave up 0 bases and J gave up 4 bases, with 15 bases separating them. The CDR3 region has the DNA TGTGCCAGCAGTTACTCGACCGCAGCCTATTCCTATGGCTACACCTTC. This encodes CASSYSTAAYSYGYTF.

The chain joins TRBV6-5 to TRBJ1-2, with TRBD1 as a possible D gene (6 bases). CDR1 is MNHEY and CDR2 is SVGAGI in the germline V gene. The CDR3 consists of 14 residues. Trimming removed 3 bases at V and 8 bases at J, with 16 bases between. CDR3 protein: CASSYSHSDRGYTF. CDR3 DNA sequence: TGTGCCAGCAGTTATTCGCACTCGGACAGAGGCTACACCTTC.

The chain recombines TRBV5-6 with TRBJ1-2; a possible D gene is TRBD1 (5 bases). The germline gives CDR1 SGHDT, CDR2 YYEEEE. This CDR3 contains 15 residues. The germline V and J ends were trimmed by 9 bases and 6 bases, with 24 bases remaining between them. CDR3 sequence (DNA): TGTGCCACCTACCTGGTGGGATGGGGGAAAGATGGCTACACCTTC. Residues: CATYLVGWGKDGYTF.

The genes are TRBV27 and TRBJ1-6; TRBD1 might be the D (5 bases). The CDR3 is 13 amino acids. Germline CDR1 MNHEY, CDR2 SMNVEV (reference sequence). V dropped 5 bases and J dropped 10 bases, with 12 bases sitting between them. Here the CDR3 DNA reads TGTGCCAGCAGTGCAACAGGCCGATCACCCCTCCACTTT. This gives the protein CASSATGRSPLHF.

The chain couples TRBV4-1 to TRBJ1-1; 7 bases align to TRBD1. Germline trimming cut 1 base from V and 1 base from J; bases unmatched to any gene: 3. CDR3 length: 15 residues. The germline gives CDR1 MGHRA, CDR2 YSYEKL. CDR3: CASSQAGTANTEAFF. In nucleotides, the CDR3 is TGCGCCAGCAGCCAAGCCGGGACAGCGAACACTGAAGCTTTCTTT.

The chain couples TRBV12-5 to TRBJ2-1; D is perhaps TRBD1 (5 bases). CDR1 is LGHNT, CDR2 FRNRAP, per germline. This CDR3 is 15 amino acids long. Trimming left V 5 bases short and J 0 bases short, with 11 bases between. CDR3 in DNA: TGTGCTAGTGGTCCGACAGCGATCTCCTACAATGAGCAGTTCTTC. As protein: CASGPTAISYNEQFF. The whole variable domain, remainder taken from reference TRBV12-5 and TRBJ2-1, is DARVTQTPRHKVTEMGQEVTMRCQPILGHNTVFWYRQTMMQGLELLAYFRNRAPLDDSGMPKDRFSAEMPDATLATLKIQPSEPRDSAVYFCASGPTAISYNEQFFGPGTRLTVL.

This chain joins TRBV5-4 and TRBJ2-2; perhaps D is TRBD1 or TRBD2 (7 bases each). Per the germline V gene, CDR1 is SGHNT and CDR2 is YYREEE (reference sequence). V lost 4 bases and J 5 bases, leaving 21 bases between the germline ends. CDR3 length: 17 amino acids. Written as DNA, the CDR3 is TGTGCCAGCAGCCCTGACAGGGTACGGGGGGTAACCGGGGAGCTGTTTTTT. Its translation is CASSPDRVRGVTGELFF.

J is TRBJ1-5 and V is TRBV13; D is undetermined. In germline, CDR1 is PRHDT, CDR2 FYEKMQ (reference sequence). Trimming took off 3 bases at V and 4 bases at J, with 4 bases between the two ends. CDR3 length: 12 amino acids. The CDR3 DNA follows: TGTGCCAGCAGCTTTTTAAATCAGCCCCAGCATTTT. Encoded protein: CASSFLNQPQHF.

J is TRBJ2-5 and V is TRBV7-9, with D perhaps being TRBD1 or TRBD2 (5 bases each). The V gene's germline CDR1 is SEHNR and CDR2 FQNEAQ (reference sequence). V was trimmed by 2 bases and J by 2 bases, leaving 12 bases between them. This CDR3 is 15 amino acids long. The CDR3 region is CASSLSYGAQETQYF. The CDR3 DNA is TGTGCCAGCAGCTTAAGTTACGGGGCTCAAGAGACCCAGTACTTC.

V is TRBV5-6 and J is TRBJ2-3; D remains ambiguous. V was clipped by 0 bases and J by 0 bases, with 11 bases between them. The CDR3 has 16 residues. In germline, CDR1 is SGHDT, CDR2 YYEEEE. CDR3 bases: TGTGCCAGCAGCTTGGGAGGCGGAAGTAGCACAGATACGCAGTATTTT. This codes for CASSLGGGSSTDTQYF.

This clone was observed a handful of times. V usage is TRBV29-1 and J usage is TRBJ2-3, with a tentative D call TRBD2 (6 bases). Germline values: CDR1 SQVTM, CDR2 ANQGSEA. The CDR3 sequence is 15 residues long. CDR3 nucleotide sequence: TGCGGGCCCTTGGTAAGCGGGTCCCTCACAGATACGCAGTATTTT. Amino acid sequence: CGPLVSGSLTDTQYF.